This is a list of T cell receptor beta chains from one sample in a study of beta chain features in type 1 diabetes. Libraries were prepared by immunoSEQ multiplex PCR; TCRdb keeps only in-frame clonotypes and omits some of them. The top ten hold 0.44% of the sample, which has 300,000 to 400,000 clones, 8% seen once. The specimen sequenced was central memory CD4+ T cells from blood. These receptors were collected from a woman aged 18-29 years in good health. The CDR3 runs from the conserved cysteine through the conserved F or W. The D gene is left open where the match is weak. Clone sizes are given selectively: once, few, many, or a class where the clone is expanded.

J gene: TRBJ2-5; V gene: TRBV7-9; clone size: NA; D gene: NA; CDR3 DNA: TGTGCCAGCAGCTCCTTGCTTCACCTGGGGAAAGAGACCCAGTACTTC; CDR3 protein: CASSSLLHLGKETQYF
J gene: TRBJ2-7; V gene: TRBV4-2; clone size: NA; D gene: NA; CDR3 DNA: TGTGCCAGCAGCCGTAGTTTAGCGGAGGCCTACGAGCAGTACTTC; CDR3 protein: CASSRSLAEAYEQYF
J gene: TRBJ1-5; V gene: TRBV27; clone size: NA; D gene: NA; CDR3 DNA: TGTGCCAGCAGAGATTCTAGCAGGAATCAGCCCCAGCATTTT; CDR3 protein: CASRDSSRNQPQHF
J gene: TRBJ2-7; V gene: TRBV27; clone size: few; D gene: NA; CDR3 DNA: TGTGCCAGCAGTTCGGACATCTCGGGGACGGACGAGCAGTACTTC; CDR3 protein: CASSSDISGTDEQYF
J gene: TRBJ2-2; V gene: TRBV5-4; clone size: NA; D gene: TRBD1; CDR3 DNA: TGTGCCAGCAGGAGGGGGCAGGAGTCCGGGGAGCTGTTTTTT; CDR3 protein: CASRRGQESGELFF
J gene: TRBJ2-7; V gene: TRBV4-3; clone size: few; D gene: NA; CDR3 DNA: TGCGCCAGCAGCCAAGATCATAGGGTTTCGTACGAGCAGTACTTC; CDR3 protein: CASSQDHRVSYEQYF
J gene: TRBJ1-2; V gene: TRBV6-6; clone size: few; D gene: NA; CDR3 DNA: TGTGCCATCCGGGTCCGAGATGGCGGAACCTACTTC; CDR3 protein: CAIRVRDGGTYF
J gene: TRBJ2-7; V gene: TRBV28; clone size: NA; D gene: NA; CDR3 DNA: TGTGCCAGCAGAACCAGACAGGAGCCGGCCGAGCAGTACTTC; CDR3 protein: CASRTRQEPAEQYF
J gene: TRBJ2-5; V gene: TRBV28; clone size: few; D gene: NA; CDR3 DNA: TGTGCCAGCAGTTTTCCCGGCTGGAGGACCCAGTACTTC; CDR3 protein: CASSFPGWRTQYF
J gene: TRBJ2-1; V gene: TRBV18; clone size: NA; D gene: TRBD2; CDR3 DNA: TGTGCCAGCTCACTCACTAGCGGGACTGGGGATGAGCAGTTCTTC; CDR3 protein: CASSLTSGTGDEQFF
J gene: TRBJ2-1; V gene: TRBV6-5; clone size: NA; D gene: NA; CDR3 DNA: TGTGCCAGCAGCCCGCGCTCGGGGAACAATGAGCAGTTCTTC; CDR3 protein: CASSPRSGNNEQFF
J gene: TRBJ2-7; V gene: TRBV7-2; clone size: few; D gene: TRBD2; CDR3 DNA: TGTGCCAGCAGCTTAGCGCGGGAGCTCTACGAGCAGTACTTC; CDR3 protein: CASSLARELYEQYF
J gene: TRBJ2-1; V gene: TRBV7-2; clone size: few; D gene: TRBD2; CDR3 DNA: TGTGCCAGCAGCTGGACTAGCGGCTTAAACGATGAGCAGTTCTTC; CDR3 protein: CASSWTSGLNDEQFF
J gene: TRBJ2-5; V gene: TRBV29-1; clone size: NA; D gene: NA; CDR3 DNA: TGCAGCGTTGGTGGCATGTGGGAGACCCAGTACTTC; CDR3 protein: CSVGGMWETQYF
J gene: TRBJ1-5; V gene: TRBV5-5; clone size: NA; D gene: NA; CDR3 DNA: TGTGCCAGCAGCTTTGGGGGTTTGAATCAGCCCCAGCATTTT; CDR3 protein: CASSFGGLNQPQHF
J gene: TRBJ2-3; V gene: TRBV7-2; clone size: few; D gene: NA; CDR3 DNA: TGTGCCAGCAGTCCCGGAGGTGGAGATACGCAGTATTTT; CDR3 protein: CASSPGGGDTQYF
J gene: TRBJ2-1; V gene: TRBV19; clone size: few; D gene: NA; CDR3 DNA: TGTGCCAGTCAGGGCTGGGGTAGTGAGCAGTTCTTC; CDR3 protein: CASQGWGSEQFF
J gene: TRBJ2-1; V gene: TRBV29-1; clone size: many; D gene: TRBD1; CDR3 DNA: TGCAGCGTGACAGGGGGATTTTACAATGAGCAGTTCTTC; CDR3 protein: CSVTGGFYNEQFF
J gene: TRBJ1-1; V gene: TRBV11-2; clone size: NA; D gene: NA; CDR3 DNA: TGTGCCAGCAGCTTGCGCTTCGAAGCTTTCTTT; CDR3 protein: CASSLRFEAFF
J gene: TRBJ1-2; V gene: TRBV7-2; clone size: NA; D gene: TRBD1; CDR3 DNA: TGTGCCAGCAGCATCAGACAGGGGGATGGCTACACCTTC; CDR3 protein: CASSIRQGDGYTF
J gene: TRBJ2-6; V gene: TRBV10-3; clone size: many; D gene: NA; CDR3 DNA: TGTGCCATCAGTGAAACAGCTGGGGCCAACGTCCTGACTTTC; CDR3 protein: CAISETAGANVLTF
J gene: TRBJ1-1; V gene: TRBV2; clone size: NA; D gene: TRBD1; CDR3 DNA: TGTGCCAGCAGACGGGACAGGAACACTGAAGCTTTCTTT; CDR3 protein: CASRRDRNTEAFF
J gene: TRBJ1-1; V gene: TRBV18; clone size: NA; D gene: NA; CDR3 DNA: TGTGCCAGCTCACCTAGGGACGGCCTGGGGACTGAAGCTTTCTTT; CDR3 protein: CASSPRDGLGTEAFF